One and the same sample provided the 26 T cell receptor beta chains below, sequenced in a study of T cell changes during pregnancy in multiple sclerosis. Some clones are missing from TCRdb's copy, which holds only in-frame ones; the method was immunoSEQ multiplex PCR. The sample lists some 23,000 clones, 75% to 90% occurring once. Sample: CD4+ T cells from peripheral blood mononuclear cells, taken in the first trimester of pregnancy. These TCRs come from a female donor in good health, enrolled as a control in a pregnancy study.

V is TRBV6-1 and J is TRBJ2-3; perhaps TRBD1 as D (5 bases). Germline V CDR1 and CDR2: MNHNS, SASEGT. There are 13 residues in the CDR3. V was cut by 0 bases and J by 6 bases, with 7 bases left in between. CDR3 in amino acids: CASSEAPGDTQYF. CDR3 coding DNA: TGTGCCAGCAGTGAAGCCCCAGGGGATACGCAGTATTTT.

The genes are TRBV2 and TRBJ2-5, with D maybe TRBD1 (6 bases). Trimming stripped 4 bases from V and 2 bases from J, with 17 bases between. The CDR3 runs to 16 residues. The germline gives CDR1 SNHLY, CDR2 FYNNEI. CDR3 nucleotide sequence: TGTGCCAGCAGTGTGGGCAGGGGCCGGGGACAAGAGACCCAGTACTTC. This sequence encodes CASSVGRGRGQETQYF.

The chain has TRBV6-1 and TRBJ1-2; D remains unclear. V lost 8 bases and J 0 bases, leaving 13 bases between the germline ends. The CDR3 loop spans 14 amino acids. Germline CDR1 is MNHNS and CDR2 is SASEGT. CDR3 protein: CASGETPPNYGYTF. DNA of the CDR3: TGTGCCAGCGGGGAGACACCACCTAACTATGGCTACACCTTC.

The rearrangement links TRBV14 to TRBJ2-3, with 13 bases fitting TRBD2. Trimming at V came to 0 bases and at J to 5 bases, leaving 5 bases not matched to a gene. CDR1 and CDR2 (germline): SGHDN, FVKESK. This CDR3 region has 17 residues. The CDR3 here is CASSQDGLAGVRDTQYF. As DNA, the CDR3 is TGTGCCAGCAGCCAAGATGGACTAGCGGGAGTTAGAGATACGCAGTATTTT.

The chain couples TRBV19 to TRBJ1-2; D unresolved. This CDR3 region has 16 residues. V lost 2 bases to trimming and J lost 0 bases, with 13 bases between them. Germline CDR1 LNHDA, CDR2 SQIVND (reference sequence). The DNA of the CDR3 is TGTGCCAGTAGTATAAAACGCAGATTAACTAACTATGGCTACACCTTC. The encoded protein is CASSIKRRLTNYGYTF. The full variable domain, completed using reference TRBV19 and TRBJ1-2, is DGGITQSPKYLFRKEGQNVTLSCEQNLNHDAMYWYRQDPGQGLRLIYYSQIVNDFQKGDIAEGYSVSREKKESFPLTVTSAQKNPTAFYLCASSIKRRLTNYGYTFGSGTRLTVV.

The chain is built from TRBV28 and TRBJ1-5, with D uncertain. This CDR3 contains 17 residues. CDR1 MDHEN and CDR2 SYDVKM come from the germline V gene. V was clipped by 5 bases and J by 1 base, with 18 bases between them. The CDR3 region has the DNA TGTGCCAGCAGTCCAGCCGGGGTAAGGAGGAGCAATCAGCCCCAGCATTTT. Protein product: CASSPAGVRRSNQPQHF.

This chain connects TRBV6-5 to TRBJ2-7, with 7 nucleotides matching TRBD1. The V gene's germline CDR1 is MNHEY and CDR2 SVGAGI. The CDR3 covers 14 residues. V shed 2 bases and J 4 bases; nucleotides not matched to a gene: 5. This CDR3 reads CASSYRTGGYEQYF. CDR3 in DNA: TGTGCCAGCAGTTACCGGACAGGCGGTTACGAGCAGTACTTC.

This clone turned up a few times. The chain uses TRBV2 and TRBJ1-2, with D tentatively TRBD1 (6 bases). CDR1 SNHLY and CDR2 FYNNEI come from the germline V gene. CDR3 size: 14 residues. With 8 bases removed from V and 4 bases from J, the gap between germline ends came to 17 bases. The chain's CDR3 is CASLRDTGPYGYTF. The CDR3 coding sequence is TGTGCCAGCCTCCGGGACACCGGGCCCTATGGCTACACCTTC. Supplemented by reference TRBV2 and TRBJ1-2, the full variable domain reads EPEVTQTPSHQVTQMGQEVILRCVPISNHLYFYWYRQILGQKVEFLVSFYNNEISEKSEIFDDQFSVERPDGSNFTLKIRSTKLEDSAMYFCASLRDTGPYGYTFGSGTRLTVV.

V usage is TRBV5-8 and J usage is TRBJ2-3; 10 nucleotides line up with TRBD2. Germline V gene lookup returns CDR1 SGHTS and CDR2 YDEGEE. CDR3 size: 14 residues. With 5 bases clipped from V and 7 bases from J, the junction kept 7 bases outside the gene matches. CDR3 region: CASRLAGTGHTQYF. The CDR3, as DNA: TGTGCCAGCAGACTAGCGGGGACGGGGCATACGCAGTATTTT. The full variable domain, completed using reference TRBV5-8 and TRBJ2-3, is EAGVTQSPTHLIKTRGQQATLRCSPISGHTSVYWYQQALGLGLQFLLWYDEGEERNRGNFPPRFSGRQFPNYSSELNVNALELEDSALYLCASRLAGTGHTQYFGPGTRLTVL.

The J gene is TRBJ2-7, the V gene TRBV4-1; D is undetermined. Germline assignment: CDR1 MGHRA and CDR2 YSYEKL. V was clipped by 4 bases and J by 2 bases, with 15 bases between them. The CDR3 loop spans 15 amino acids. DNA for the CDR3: TGCGCCAGCAGCCGGAGCTCGGCTACCCCCTACGAGCAGTACTTC. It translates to CASSRSSATPYEQYF.

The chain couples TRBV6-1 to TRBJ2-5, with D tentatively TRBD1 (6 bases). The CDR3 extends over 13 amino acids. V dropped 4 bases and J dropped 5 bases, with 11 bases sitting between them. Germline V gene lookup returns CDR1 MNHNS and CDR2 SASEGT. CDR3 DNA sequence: TGTGCCAGCAGTGGAACAGGGTGGGAGACCCAGTACTTC. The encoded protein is CASSGTGWETQYF.

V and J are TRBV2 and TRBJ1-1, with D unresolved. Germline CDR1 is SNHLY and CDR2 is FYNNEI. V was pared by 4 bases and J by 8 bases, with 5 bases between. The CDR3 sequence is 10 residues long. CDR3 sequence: CASSVQEAFF. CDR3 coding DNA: TGTGCCAGCAGTGTCCAAGAAGCTTTCTTT.

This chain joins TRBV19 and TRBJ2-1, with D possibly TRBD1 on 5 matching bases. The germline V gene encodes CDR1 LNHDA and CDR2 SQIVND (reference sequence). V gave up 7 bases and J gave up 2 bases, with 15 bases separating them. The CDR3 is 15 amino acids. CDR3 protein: CASTSVGDTYNEQFF. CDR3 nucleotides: TGTGCCAGTACCAGTGTAGGGGATACCTACAATGAGCAGTTCTTC.

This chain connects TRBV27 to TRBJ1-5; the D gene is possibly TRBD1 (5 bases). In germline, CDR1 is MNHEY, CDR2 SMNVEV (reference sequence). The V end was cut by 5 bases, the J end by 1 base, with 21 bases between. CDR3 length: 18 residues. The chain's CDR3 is CASSRKNPQGSSNQPQHF. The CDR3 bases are TGTGCCAGCAGTAGAAAGAACCCCCAGGGATCAAGCAATCAGCCCCAGCATTTT.

As DNA, the CDR3 is TGTGCCAGCTCCCGTAGCGGGAGTGCGGGGGAGACCCAGTACTTC. As protein: CASSRSGSAGETQYF. The V gene is TRBV7-3, the J gene TRBJ2-5; 9 bases are shared with TRBD2. The CDR3 is made up of 15 amino acids. The V gene end was trimmed by 8 bases and the J gene end by 5 bases; junction bases not matched to a gene: 12. Germline V lookup: CDR1 SGHTA, CDR2 FQGTGA. The variable domain in full, with the rest retrieved from reference TRBV7-3 and TRBJ2-5, is GAGVSQTPSNKVTEKGKYVELRCDPISGHTALYWYRQSLGQGPEFLIYFQGTGAADDSGLPNDRFFAVRPEGSVSTLKIQRTERGDSAVYLCASSRSGSAGETQYFGPGTRLLVL.

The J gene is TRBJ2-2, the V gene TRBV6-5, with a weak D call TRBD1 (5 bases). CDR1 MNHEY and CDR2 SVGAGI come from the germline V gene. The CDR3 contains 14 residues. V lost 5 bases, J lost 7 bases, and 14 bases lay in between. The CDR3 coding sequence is TGTGCCAGCAGTCTCAGGGATAGGGTCGGGGAGCTGTTTTTT. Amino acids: CASSLRDRVGELFF.

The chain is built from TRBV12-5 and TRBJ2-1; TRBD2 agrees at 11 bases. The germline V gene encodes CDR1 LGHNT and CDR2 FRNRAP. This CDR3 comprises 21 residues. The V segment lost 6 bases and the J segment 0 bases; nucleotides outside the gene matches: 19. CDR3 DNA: TGTGCTAGTGGCTCCCCGCCCGGGACTAGCGGCACCATAGACTCCTACAATGAGCAGTTCTTC. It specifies CASGSPPGTSGTIDSYNEQFF.

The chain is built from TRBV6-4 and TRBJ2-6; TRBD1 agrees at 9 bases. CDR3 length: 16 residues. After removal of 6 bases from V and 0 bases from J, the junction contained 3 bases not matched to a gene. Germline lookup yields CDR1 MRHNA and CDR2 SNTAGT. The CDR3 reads CASRATGGSGANVLTF. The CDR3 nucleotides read TGTGCCAGCAGAGCGACAGGGGGCTCTGGGGCCAACGTCCTGACTTTC.

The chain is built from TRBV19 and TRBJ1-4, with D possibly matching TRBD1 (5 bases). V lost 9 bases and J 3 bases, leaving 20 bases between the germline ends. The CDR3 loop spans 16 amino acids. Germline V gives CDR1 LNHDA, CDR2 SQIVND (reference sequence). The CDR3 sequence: CARQEKGLLPNEKLFF. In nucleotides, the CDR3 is TGTGCCAGACAGGAGAAGGGACTTCTGCCTAATGAAAAACTGTTTTTT.

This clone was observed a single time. In DNA form, the CDR3 reads TGTGCCATCAGCCAGGGGGCCGACGAGCAGTACTTC. Translation gives CAISQGADEQYF. This chain joins TRBV10-3 and TRBJ2-7; 8 nucleotides agree with TRBD1. The CDR3 is made up of 12 amino acids. V lost 6 bases, J lost 5 bases, and 3 bases stayed unmatched. Germline-derived CDR1 and CDR2 are ENHRY and SYGVKD.

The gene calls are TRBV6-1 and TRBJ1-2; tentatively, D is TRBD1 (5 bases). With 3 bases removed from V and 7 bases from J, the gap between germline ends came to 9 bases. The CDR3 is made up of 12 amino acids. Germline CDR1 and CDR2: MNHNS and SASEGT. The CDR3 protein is CASSDREGGYTF. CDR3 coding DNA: TGTGCCAGCAGTGACAGGGAGGGTGGCTACACCTTC.

The CDR3 DNA is TGTGCCAGCAGCTTTGGCGGGACAGCCATAAACTATGGCTACACCTTC. Translated: CASSFGGTAINYGYTF. The V call is TRBV5-6, the J call TRBJ1-2; 7 nucleotides line up with TRBD1. This CDR3 spans 16 amino acids. Germline loops: CDR1 SGHDT, CDR2 YYEEEE. V shed 2 bases, J shed 2 bases, and the junction held 9 bases outside the gene matches. Complete variable domain (other parts from reference TRBV5-6 and TRBJ1-2): DAGVTQSPTHLIKTRGQQVTLRCSPKSGHDTVSWYQQALGQGPQFIFQYYEEEERQRGNFPDRFSGHQFPNYSSELNVNALLLGDSALYLCASSFGGTAINYGYTFGSGTRLTVV.

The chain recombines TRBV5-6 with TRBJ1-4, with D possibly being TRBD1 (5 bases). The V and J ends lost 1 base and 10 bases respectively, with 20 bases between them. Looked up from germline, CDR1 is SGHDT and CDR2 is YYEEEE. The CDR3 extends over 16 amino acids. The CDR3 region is CASSLLRGGIIGKLFF. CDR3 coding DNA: TGTGCCAGCAGCTTGCTCCGCGGGGGTATAATTGGAAAACTGTTTTTT.

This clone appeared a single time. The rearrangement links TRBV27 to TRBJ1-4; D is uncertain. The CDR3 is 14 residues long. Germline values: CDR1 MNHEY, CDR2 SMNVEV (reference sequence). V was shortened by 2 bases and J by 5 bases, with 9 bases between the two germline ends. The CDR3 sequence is CASSLIARNEKLFF. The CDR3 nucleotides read TGTGCCAGCAGTTTAATCGCCCGGAATGAAAAACTGTTTTTT.

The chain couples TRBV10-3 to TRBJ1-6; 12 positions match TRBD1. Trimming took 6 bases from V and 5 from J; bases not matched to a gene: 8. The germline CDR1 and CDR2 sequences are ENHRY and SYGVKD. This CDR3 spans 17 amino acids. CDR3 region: CAISDPGQGADNSPLHF. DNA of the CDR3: TGTGCCATCAGCGACCCGGGACAGGGGGCAGATAATTCACCCCTCCACTTT.

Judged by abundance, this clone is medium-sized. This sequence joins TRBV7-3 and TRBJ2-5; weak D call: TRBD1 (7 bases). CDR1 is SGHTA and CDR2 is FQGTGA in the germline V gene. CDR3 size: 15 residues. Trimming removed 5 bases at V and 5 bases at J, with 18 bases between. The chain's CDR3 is CASSPGDSWGETQYF. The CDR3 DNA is TGTGCCAGCAGCCCGGGGGACAGTTGGGGGGAGACCCAGTACTTC.